This TCR beta chain was obtained from a study of T-cell memory formation after mild COVID-19. About the study: TCR clusters largely stayed donor specific.

This clonotype was seen many times. Antigen: not known. General study points: Shrinking CD4+ clones were chiefly CM and EM; CD8+ ones were chiefly EMRA. Whether second-wave clones peaking at day 37 were SARS-CoV-2 specific went unconfirmed.

TCR alpha and TCR beta cDNA libraries with sample barcodes and UMIs came from 5'RACE using constant-segment primers. MiXCR was run by TCRdb on the 5' RACE reads, yielding one entry per CDR3 protein. The sample gives approximately 60,000 distinct CDR3 sequences, more than 8% of which show up once; more than 1% is in the top ten. The CDR3 runs 14 residues. V was shortened by 7 bases and J by 1 base, with 13 bases between the two germline ends. This chain joins TRBV12-3 or TRBV12-4 and TRBJ1-1; D may be TRBD1 (6 bases). What was sequenced was PBMCs or a T cell subset sorted from them (not recorded which). The receptor's source is a man aged 18 to 35 who had mild COVID-19 (a few samples of this study predate the infection). Cell type and time point are not known. The CDR3 DNA follows: TGTGCCAGCATCCGGGGGCAAGAGAACACTGAAGCTTTCTTT. Protein: CASIRGQENTEAFF.